A selection of T cell receptor beta chains follows, all from one sample in a study of blood T cell repertoires in COVID-19. Sequencing used immunoSEQ multiplex PCR; TCRdb keeps in-frame clones, though not all of them. Of approximately 54,000 clones listed, about nine tenths are singletons. The source material was peripheral blood. The receptors shown here come from a woman in her thirties or forties with active COVID-19. CDR3s include the opening cysteine and the closing phenylalanine or tryptophan. The D gene is left open where the match is weak. Rows give clone size only sometimes, using once, few, many, or a class for an expanded clone.

V gene	J gene	clone size	D gene	CDR3 protein	CDR3 DNA
TRBV6-5	TRBJ2-7	NA	TRBD2	CASSYSVTSDSCEQYF	TGTGCCAGCAGTTACTCCGTAACTAGCGATTCCTGCGAGCAGTACTTC
TRBV6-2/TRBV6-3	TRBJ2-7	NA	TRBD2	CASSYNRLAGGPIQAYEQYF	TGTGCCAGCAGTTACAACCGACTAGCGGGGGGGCCTATTCAGGCCTACGAGCAGTACTTC
TRBV12-5	TRBJ2-1	NA	TRBD2	CASGDPTGTRLNEQFF	TGTGCTAGTGGTGACCCGACCGGGACTAGGCTAAATGAGCAGTTCTTC
TRBV6-5	TRBJ1-5	NA	NA	CASKRVGYSNQPQHF	TGTGCCAGCAAGCGGGTCGGGTATAGCAATCAGCCCCAGCATTTT
TRBV7-2	TRBJ2-5	NA	TRBD1	CASSAWTGSETQYF	TGTGCCAGCAGCGCGTGGACAGGGTCGGAGACCCAGTACTTC
TRBV7-2	TRBJ2-1	NA	TRBD2	CASSLAGSGSYNEQFF	TGTGCCAGCAGCTTAGCAGGTAGCGGGTCCTACAATGAGCAGTTCTTC
TRBV6-2/TRBV6-3	TRBJ1-1	NA	TRBD1	CASSGGQGASEAFF	TGTGCCAGCAGCGGGGGACAGGGGGCCTCTGAAGCTTTCTTT
TRBV3-1/TRBV3-2	TRBJ1-2	NA	NA	CASSPGTDLNYGYTF	TGTGCCAGCAGCCCCGGGACTGATCTTAACTATGGCTACACCTTC
TRBV19	TRBJ1-3	NA	NA	CASSIGQGISLIYF	TGTGCCAGTAGTATCGGGCAGGGGATCTCCCTCATATATTTT
TRBV6-5	TRBJ1-2	NA	TRBD1	CASSSRQGYGYTF	TGTGCCAGCAGCTCGAGACAGGGGTATGGCTACACCTTC
TRBV27	TRBJ1-1	NA	TRBD1	CASSFDRGNTEAFF	TGTGCCAGCAGCTTTGACAGGGGAAACACTGAAGCTTTCTTT
TRBV11-2	TRBJ2-5	NA	NA	CASSSGQILQETQYF	TGTGCCAGCAGCTCCGGACAGATCCTCCAAGAGACCCAGTACTTC
TRBV30	TRBJ2-5	NA	NA	CAWSQGETQYF	TGTGCCTGGAGCCAGGGGGAGACCCAGTACTTC
TRBV2	TRBJ2-5	NA	TRBD2	CASGLAGGGSETQYF	TGTGCCAGCGGTTTAGCGGGGGGTGGGTCAGAGACCCAGTACTTC
TRBV6-5	TRBJ2-5	NA	TRBD2	CASSYSWTPGGETQYF	TGTGCCAGCAGTTACTCCTGGACCCCGGGGGGAGAGACCCAGTACTTC
TRBV19	TRBJ2-7	NA	TRBD1	CASSIEIPGTGVYEQYF	TGTGCCAGTAGTATCGAAATCCCCGGGACAGGGGTCTACGAGCAGTACTTC
TRBV14	TRBJ1-2	NA	TRBD1	CASSQLGTGGEDGYTF	TGTGCCAGCAGCCAATTGGGGACAGGGGGCGAGGATGGCTACACCTTC
TRBV2	TRBJ2-2	NA	TRBD1	CASSEAYRDREYTGELFF	TGTGCCAGCAGTGAAGCGTATCGGGACAGGGAGTACACCGGGGAGCTGTTTTTT
TRBV19	TRBJ1-2	NA	NA	CASSIQNNYGYTF	TGTGCCAGTAGCATACAGAATAACTATGGCTACACCTTC
TRBV4-2	TRBJ2-7	NA	TRBD1	CASSQEGQGYYEQYF	TGTGCCAGCAGCCAGGAGGGACAGGGATACTACGAGCAGTACTTC
TRBV3-1/TRBV3-2	TRBJ2-3	NA	NA	CASSQGPMGLPWTDTQYF	TGTGCCAGCAGCCAAGGCCCTATGGGACTGCCATGGACAGATACGCAGTATTTT
TRBV15	TRBJ1-2	NA	NA	CATSRIPDTVGLGYTF	TGTGCCACCAGCAGAATCCCGGACACAGTAGGATTGGGCTACACCTTC
TRBV2	TRBJ2-1	NA	NA	CAYGGGYYNEQFF	TGTGCCTACGGGGGTGGATACTACAATGAGCAGTTCTTC
TRBV6-5	TRBJ1-5	NA	NA	CASSLEAHNQPQHF	TGTGCCAGCAGTTTGGAGGCCCACAATCAGCCCCAGCATTTT
TRBV18	TRBJ1-1	once	NA	CASSPLVLSGGTEAFF	TGTGCCAGCTCACCACTTGTGTTAAGCGGAGGGACTGAAGCTTTCTTT
TRBV30	TRBJ1-1	NA	TRBD1	CAWDTGQDTEAFF	TGTGCCTGGGATACTGGACAGGACACTGAAGCTTTCTTT
TRBV19	TRBJ1-3	NA	TRBD1	CASRPTPGQGSGNTIYF	TGTGCCAGTAGGCCTACTCCGGGACAGGGGTCTGGAAACACCATATATTTT
TRBV6-2/TRBV6-3	TRBJ2-6	NA	NA	CASSYSGVGGANVLTF	TGTGCCAGCAGTTACAGCGGTGTGGGGGGGGCCAACGTCCTGACTTTC
TRBV15	TRBJ2-5	NA	TRBD1	CATSRVRTGIETQYF	TGTGCCACCAGCAGAGTACGGACAGGGATAGAGACCCAGTACTTC
TRBV9	TRBJ1-1	NA	TRBD1	CASSVADRGLFLGTEAFF	TGTGCCAGCAGCGTAGCTGACAGGGGGCTCTTTTTGGGCACTGAAGCTTTCTTT
TRBV7-3	TRBJ2-2	NA	NA	CASSRYGPHTGELFF	TGTGCCAGCAGCCGATATGGGCCCCACACCGGGGAGCTGTTTTTT
TRBV19	TRBJ1-2	once	TRBD1	CASSMTGGSGIRYTF	TGTGCCAGTAGTATGACAGGGGGCAGTGGGATCCGCTACACCTTC
TRBV11-2	TRBJ2-3	few	TRBD1	CASSPRDRVDTQYF	TGTGCCAGCAGCCCCCGGGACAGGGTAGATACGCAGTATTTT
TRBV27	TRBJ1-2	NA	NA	CASSLSPGGNYGYTF	TGTGCCAGCAGTTTATCCCCGGGGGGAAACTATGGCTACACCTTC
TRBV27	TRBJ1-1	NA	NA	CASTQSNGMTEAFF	TGTGCCAGCACCCAAAGCAACGGGATGACTGAAGCTTTCTTT
TRBV6-4	TRBJ1-4	NA	NA	CASNRRTDEEEKLFF	TGTGCCAGCAATAGAAGGACAGATGAAGAAGAAAAACTGTTTTTT
TRBV6-1	TRBJ1-1	NA	NA	CASSESYSYTEAFF	TGTGCCAGCAGTGAATCGTACAGTTACACTGAAGCTTTCTTT
TRBV5-1	TRBJ2-5	NA	NA	CASSIGQQETQYF	TGCGCCAGCAGCATAGGACAGCAAGAGACCCAGTACTTC
TRBV25-1	TRBJ1-1	NA	NA	CASSKQGRGTEAFF	TGTGCCAGCAGTAAACAGGGCCGGGGCACTGAAGCTTTCTTT
TRBV11-3	TRBJ2-3	NA	TRBD2	CASSFGGGEDTQYF	TGTGCCAGCAGCTTTGGCGGGGGTGAGGATACGCAGTATTTT
TRBV2	TRBJ2-2	NA	NA	CASSPQGRGTGELFF	TGTGCCAGCAGTCCCCAGGGGCGCGGCACCGGGGAGCTGTTTTTT
TRBV20-1	TRBJ2-2	NA	NA	CSASQGGTGELFF	TGCAGTGCTAGTCAGGGAGGCACCGGGGAGCTGTTTTTT
TRBV5-1	TRBJ2-3	NA	TRBD2	CASNQRGGTDTQYF	TGCGCCAGCAACCAGCGGGGGGGCACAGATACGCAGTATTTT